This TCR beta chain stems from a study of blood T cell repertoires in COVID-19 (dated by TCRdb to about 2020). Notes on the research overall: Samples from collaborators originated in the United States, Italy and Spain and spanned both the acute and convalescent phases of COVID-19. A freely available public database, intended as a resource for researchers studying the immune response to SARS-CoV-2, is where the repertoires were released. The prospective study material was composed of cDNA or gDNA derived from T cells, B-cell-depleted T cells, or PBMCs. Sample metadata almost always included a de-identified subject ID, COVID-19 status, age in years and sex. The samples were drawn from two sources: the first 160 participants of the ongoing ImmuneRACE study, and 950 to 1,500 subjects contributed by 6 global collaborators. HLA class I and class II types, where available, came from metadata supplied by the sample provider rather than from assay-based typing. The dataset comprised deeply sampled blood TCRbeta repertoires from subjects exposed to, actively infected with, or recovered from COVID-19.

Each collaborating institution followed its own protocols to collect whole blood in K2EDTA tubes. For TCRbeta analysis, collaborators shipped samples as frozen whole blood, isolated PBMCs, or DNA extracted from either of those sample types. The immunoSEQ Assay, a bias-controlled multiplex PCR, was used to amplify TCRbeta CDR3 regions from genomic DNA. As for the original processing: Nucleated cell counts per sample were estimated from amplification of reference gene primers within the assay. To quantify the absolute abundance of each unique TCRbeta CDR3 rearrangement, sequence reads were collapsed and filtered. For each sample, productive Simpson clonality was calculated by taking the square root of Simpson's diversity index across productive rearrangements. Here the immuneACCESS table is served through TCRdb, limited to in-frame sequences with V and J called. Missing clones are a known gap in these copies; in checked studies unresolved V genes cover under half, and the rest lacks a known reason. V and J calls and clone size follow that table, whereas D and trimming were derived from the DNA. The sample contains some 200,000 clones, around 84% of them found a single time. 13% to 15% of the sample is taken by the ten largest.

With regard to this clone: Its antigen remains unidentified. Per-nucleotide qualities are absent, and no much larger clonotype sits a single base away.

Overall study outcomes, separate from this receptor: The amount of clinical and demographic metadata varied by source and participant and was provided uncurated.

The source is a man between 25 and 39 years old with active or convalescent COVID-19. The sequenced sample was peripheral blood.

CDR3 loop: CASSPGLGGTDTQYF. The nucleotide sequence is TGTGCCAGCAGCCCTGGACTAGGCGGCACAGATACGCAGTATTTT. This chain is built from TRBV7-8 and TRBJ2-3, and 7 bases in between align with TRBD2. The germline V gene provides CDR1 SGHVS and CDR2 FQNEAQ. After removal of 5 bases from V and 1 base from J, the junction retains 6 bases not matched to a gene. The CDR3 has 15 amino acids, counting the end cysteine and phenylalanine. The retained sequence is limited to the CDR3, 45 bases, with the frame set at the first base.